This TCR beta chain comes out of a study of blood T cells in healthy people across ages. Russia was home to the donors, healthy Caucasian individuals aged roughly 6 to 95. Primed by a sample-barcoded 5' primer and a J-beta primer mix, a second PCR proceeded for about 6 to 12 cycles. TCRdb independently ran MiXCR on the 5' RACE reads; one entry per CDR3 protein. The table lists 600,000 to 1,000,000 distinct CDR3 sequences, roughly 25% of them singletons, with under 4.5% in the top ten. Trimming removed 2 bases at V and 7 bases at J, with 8 bases between. Germline CDR1 and CDR2: SEHNR and FQNEAQ (reference sequence). The CDR3 length is 13 residues. These data were likewise used in another study, on T cells of mothers and their children.

Sequencing was done on a sample of blood. The genes are TRBV7-9 and TRBJ1-4, with unresolved D. The TCR comes from a boy younger than 18 in good health. CDR3 sequence (DNA): TGTGCCAGCAGCTTAAACTGGGGTGAAAAACTGTTTTTT. Amino acid sequence: CASSLNWGEKLFF.